The rows below give T cell receptor beta chains drawn from one sample of a study of shared clonotypes between healthy human individuals. The table came from immunoSEQ multiplex PCR; TCRdb's copy has only in-frame clones and leaves some out. The table has approximately 1.9 million clones, over 85% seen once. Material: naive CD8+ T cells from PBMCs. These receptors all come from a man between 18 and 29 years old in good health. Some clones in this sample may be carry-over from other donors' samples. Each CDR3 is given with its conserved first and last residue. The D gene is left open where the match is weak. Expanded clones get a size class; other rows say once, few or many, or leave the size out.

>TRBV27|-|-|TRBJ1-5
CASSLSGRPPTSNQPQHF
>TRBV19|-|-|TRBJ2-7
CASSLRGGVEQYF
>TRBV30|-|-|TRBJ2-3
CAWSTAGSTDTQYF
>TRBV6-1|TRBD2|-|TRBJ2-7
CASSLGLAGAYEQYF
>TRBV7-9|-|-|TRBJ2-4
CASSLGAMEDIQYF
>TRBV19|-|-|TRBJ2-3
CASSTGPTDTQYF
>TRBV6-5|-|-|TRBJ2-1
CASSVQGSSYNEQFF
>TRBV27|-|-|TRBJ2-7
CASSLSMGAHDEQYF
>TRBV11-1|-|-|TRBJ1-2
CASSASGTPHGYTF
>TRBV27|-|-|TRBJ2-2
CASSTRTYPGAGELFF
>TRBV7-2|-|-|TRBJ2-5
CASSLAWIAGETQYF
>TRBV28|-|-|TRBJ2-2
CASSLALEQVGAGELFF
>TRBV9|-|-|TRBJ2-2
CASSDPKDWDTGELFF
>TRBV4-1|-|few|TRBJ1-4
CASSQVDGTNEKLFF
>TRBV7-6|-|-|TRBJ2-7
CASSLGRDMSYEQYF
>TRBV7-9|TRBD1|-|TRBJ1-1
CASSFRGRGTEAFF
>TRBV27|TRBD1|-|TRBJ2-6
CASSPIQGVQSGANVLTF
>TRBV11-2|-|-|TRBJ1-2
CASSLAGDYGYTF
>TRBV27|-|-|TRBJ1-2
CASSFLTRTAKNYGYTF
>TRBV7-9|TRBD2|once|TRBJ2-6
CASSLALAGGSGANVLTF
>TRBV7-2|TRBD2|-|TRBJ2-1
CASIGLDHNEQFF
>TRBV28|-|-|TRBJ1-2
CASSLRGSANGYTF
>TRBV30|-|-|TRBJ1-3
CACRGESSTHTIYF
>TRBV6-1|-|-|TRBJ1-5
CASSEALMKYSNQPQHF
>TRBV13|-|-|TRBJ2-1
CASSLGSSGWLKNEQFF
>TRBV4-3|-|-|TRBJ1-2
CASSQVSGRANYGYTF
>TRBV7-9|-|-|TRBJ1-4
CASSRAGDPNEKLFF
>TRBV13|-|-|TRBJ2-1
CASSLEGPSGEQFF
>TRBV6-1|TRBD1|-|TRBJ2-1
CAIQRGQSSYNEQFF
>TRBV27|-|-|TRBJ2-7
CASSFGLKYEQYF
>TRBV28|-|-|TRBJ1-1
CASSPSGTITEAFF
>TRBV9|TRBD1|-|TRBJ1-3
CASSYRIGDRAGGNTIYF
>TRBV28|TRBD2|-|TRBJ2-7
CASSSRLAGGTRSSYEQYF
>TRBV7-9|-|-|TRBJ2-1
CASSSTGSGEQFF
>TRBV2|-|-|TRBJ2-3
CASSEYTGFPDTQYF
>TRBV11-2|-|-|TRBJ1-2
CASSFWDDPGHDGYTF
>TRBV25-1|-|-|TRBJ1-3
CASSEGGAASGNTIYF
>TRBV30|-|-|TRBJ1-6
CAWSVGLGGLNSPLHF
>TRBV10-3|-|-|TRBJ2-2
CATLPGETGELFF
>TRBV28|TRBD1|-|TRBJ1-2
CASSPHWGLTGTGHGYTF
>TRBV6-5|TRBD1|-|TRBJ2-7
CASSYSVGQGTYEQYF
>TRBV7-2|-|-|TRBJ1-5
CASSWTVGQPQHF
>TRBV7-3|-|-|TRBJ2-1
CASSPREGATYNEQFF